The clone carrying this TCR beta chain was observed once. Its antigen is undetermined. This entry comes from a study of blood T cells in healthy people across ages. Study results and limitations: The donors' CMV status was not determined, possibly confounding changes in expanded clonotypes. Older age went with lower TCR beta diversity per million T cells, in a roughly linear way.

Next came a second PCR, run for roughly 6 to 11 cycles, which used a sample-barcoded 5' primer along with a J-beta primer mix. Carrying 12 random nucleotides, a template-switch adaptor labeled each individual cDNA molecule. Each CDR3 protein is one row after TCRdb ran MiXCR on the 5' RACE reads. This sample has approximately 830,000 distinct CDR3 sequences, with approximately 59% found just once. V lost 4 bases to trimming and J lost 1 base, with 15 bases between them. In germline, CDR1 is SGDLS, CDR2 YYNGEE. The CDR3 sequence is 16 residues long. The chain employs TRBV9 and TRBJ2-1, with a weak D call TRBD2 (6 bases). Sequenced material: blood. The source of this sequence is a man aged 25-40 years in good health. DNA for the CDR3: TGTGCCAGCAGCCGGGGACTGGCGGCGTCCTACAATGAGCAGTTCTTC. This translates into CASSRGLAASYNEQFF.